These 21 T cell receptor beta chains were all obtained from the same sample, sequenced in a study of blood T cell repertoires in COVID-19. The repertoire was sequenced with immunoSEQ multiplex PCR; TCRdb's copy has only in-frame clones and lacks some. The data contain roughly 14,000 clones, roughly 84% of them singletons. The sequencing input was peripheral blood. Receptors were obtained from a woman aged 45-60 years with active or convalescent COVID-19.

CDR3 nucleotides: TGTGCCAGCATTGGAGGGCGGACCGGGGAGCTGTTTTTT. Protein: CASIGGRTGELFF. This chain joins TRBV2 and TRBJ2-2; maybe TRBD2 (6 bases). The CDR3 runs to 13 residues. CDR1 is SNHLY, CDR2 FYNNEI, per germline. Trimming pared 7 bases from V and 5 bases from J, leaving 11 bases between. Variable domain in full (rest from reference TRBV2 and TRBJ2-2): EPEVTQTPSHQVTQMGQEVILRCVPISNHLYFYWYRQILGQKVEFLVSFYNNEISEKSEIFDDQFSVERPDGSNFTLKIRSTKLEDSAMYFCASIGGRTGELFFGEGSRLTVL.

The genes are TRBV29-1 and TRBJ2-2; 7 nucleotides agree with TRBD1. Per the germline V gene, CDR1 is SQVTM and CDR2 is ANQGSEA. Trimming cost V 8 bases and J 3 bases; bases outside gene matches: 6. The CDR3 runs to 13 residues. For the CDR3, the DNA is TGCAGCACTGGGACAGACTACACCGGGGAGCTGTTTTTT. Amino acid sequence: CSTGTDYTGELFF.

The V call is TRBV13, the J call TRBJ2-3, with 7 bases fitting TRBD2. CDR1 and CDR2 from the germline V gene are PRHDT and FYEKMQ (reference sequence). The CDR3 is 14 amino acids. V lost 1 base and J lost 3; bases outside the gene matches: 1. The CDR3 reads CASSLAGGTDTQYF. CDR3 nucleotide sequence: TGTGCCAGCAGCTTAGCGGGAGGAACAGATACGCAGTATTTT.

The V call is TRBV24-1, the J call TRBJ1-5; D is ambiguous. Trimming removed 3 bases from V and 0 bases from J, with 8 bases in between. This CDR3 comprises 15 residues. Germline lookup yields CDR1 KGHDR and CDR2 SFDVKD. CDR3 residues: CATSDGEYSNQPQHF. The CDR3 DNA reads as TGTGCCACCAGTGATGGGGAGTATAGCAATCAGCCCCAGCATTTT.

The CDR3 DNA sequence: TGTGCCAGCAGTTTAGTGGGCACAGATACGCAGTATTTT. Encoded protein: CASSLVGTDTQYF. V and J are TRBV6-2 or TRBV6-3 and TRBJ2-3; D remains ambiguous. The length of the CDR3 is 13 residues. Trimming stripped 4 bases from V and 1 base from J, with 6 bases between. CDR1 is MNHEY, CDR2 SVGEGT, per germline.

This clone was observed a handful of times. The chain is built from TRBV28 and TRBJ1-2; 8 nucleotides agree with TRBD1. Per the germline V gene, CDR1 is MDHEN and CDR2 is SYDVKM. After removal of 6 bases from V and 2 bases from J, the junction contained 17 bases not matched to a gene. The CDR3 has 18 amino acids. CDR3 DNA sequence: TGTGCCAGCAGCTACACCCAACAGGGGGAGGGGATCAACTATGGCTACACCTTC. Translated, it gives CASSYTQQGEGINYGYTF.

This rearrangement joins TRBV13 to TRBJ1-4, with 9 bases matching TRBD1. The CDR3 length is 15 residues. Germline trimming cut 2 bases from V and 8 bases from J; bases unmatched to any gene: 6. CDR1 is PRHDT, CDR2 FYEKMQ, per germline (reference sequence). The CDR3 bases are TGTGCCAGCAGCTTAAAACAGGGGGCTGGAGAAAAACTGTTTTTT. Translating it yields CASSLKQGAGEKLFF.

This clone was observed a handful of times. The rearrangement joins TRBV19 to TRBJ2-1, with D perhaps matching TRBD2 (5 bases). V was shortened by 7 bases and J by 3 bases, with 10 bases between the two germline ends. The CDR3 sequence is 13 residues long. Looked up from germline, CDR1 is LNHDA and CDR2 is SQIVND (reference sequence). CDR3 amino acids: CASTASGYNEQFF. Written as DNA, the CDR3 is TGTGCCAGTACGGCGAGCGGCTACAATGAGCAGTTCTTC.

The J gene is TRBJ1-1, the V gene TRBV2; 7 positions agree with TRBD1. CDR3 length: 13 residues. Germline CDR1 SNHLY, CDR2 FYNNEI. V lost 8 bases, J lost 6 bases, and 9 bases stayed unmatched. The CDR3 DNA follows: TGTGCCAGCGGAATGACAGGGAGCCCTGAAGCTTTCTTT. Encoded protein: CASGMTGSPEAFF. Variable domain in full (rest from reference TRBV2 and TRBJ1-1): EPEVTQTPSHQVTQMGQEVILRCVPISNHLYFYWYRQILGQKVEFLVSFYNNEISEKSEIFDDQFSVERPDGSNFTLKIRSTKLEDSAMYFCASGMTGSPEAFFGQGTRLTVV.

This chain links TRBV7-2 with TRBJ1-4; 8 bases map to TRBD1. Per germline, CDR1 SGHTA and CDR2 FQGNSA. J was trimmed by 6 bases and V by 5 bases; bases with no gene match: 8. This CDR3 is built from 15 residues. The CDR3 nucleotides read TGTGCCAGCAGCGAAAACAGGGGGAGGGATGAAAAACTGTTTTTT. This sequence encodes CASSENRGRDEKLFF. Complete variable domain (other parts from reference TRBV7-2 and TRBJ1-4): GAGVSQSPSNKVTEKGKDVELRCDPISGHTALYWYRQSLGQGLEFLIYFQGNSAPDKSGLPSDRFSAERTGGSVSTLTIQRTQQEDSAVYLCASSENRGRDEKLFFGSGTQLSVL.

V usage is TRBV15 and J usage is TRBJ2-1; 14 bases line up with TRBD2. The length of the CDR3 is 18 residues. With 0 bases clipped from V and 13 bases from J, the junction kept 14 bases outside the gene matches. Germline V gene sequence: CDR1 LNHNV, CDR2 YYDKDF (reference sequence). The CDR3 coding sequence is TGTGCCACCAGCAGAGAGTTTATCGGGACTAGCGGGAGACTGAGACAGTTCTTC. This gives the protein CATSREFIGTSGRLRQFF.

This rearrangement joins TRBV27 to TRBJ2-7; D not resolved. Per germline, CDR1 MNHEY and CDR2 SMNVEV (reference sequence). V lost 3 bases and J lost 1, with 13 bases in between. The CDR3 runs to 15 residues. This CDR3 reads CASSFRHPGSYEQYF. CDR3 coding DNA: TGTGCCAGCAGTTTCAGACACCCTGGGTCCTACGAGCAGTACTTC.

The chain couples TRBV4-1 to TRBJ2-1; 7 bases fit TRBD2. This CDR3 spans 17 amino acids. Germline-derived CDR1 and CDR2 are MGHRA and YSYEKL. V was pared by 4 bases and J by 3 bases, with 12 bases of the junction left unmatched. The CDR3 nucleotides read TGCGCCAGCAGCCGAGGAAAAGGGAGGGGAGGCTACAATGAGCAGTTCTTC. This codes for CASSRGKGRGGYNEQFF.

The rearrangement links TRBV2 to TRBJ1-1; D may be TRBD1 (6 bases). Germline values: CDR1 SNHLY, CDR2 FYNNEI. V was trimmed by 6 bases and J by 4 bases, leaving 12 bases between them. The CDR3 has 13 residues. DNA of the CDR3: TGTGCCAGCAGGGTACAGGGTGCCACTGAAGCTTTCTTT. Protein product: CASRVQGATEAFF.

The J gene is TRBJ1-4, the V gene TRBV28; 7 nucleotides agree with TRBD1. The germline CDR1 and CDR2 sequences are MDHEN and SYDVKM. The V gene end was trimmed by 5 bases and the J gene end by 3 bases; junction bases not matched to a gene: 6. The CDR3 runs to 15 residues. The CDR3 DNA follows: TGTGCCAGCAGTGGGACAGCAGACTCTAATGAAAAACTGTTTTTT. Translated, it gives CASSGTADSNEKLFF. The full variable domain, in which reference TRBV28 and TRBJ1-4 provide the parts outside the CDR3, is DVKVTQSSRYLVKRTGEKVFLECVQDMDHENMFWYRQDPGLGLRLIYFSYDVKMKEKGDIPEGYSVSREKKERFSLILESASTNQTSMYLCASSGTADSNEKLFFGSGTQLSVL.

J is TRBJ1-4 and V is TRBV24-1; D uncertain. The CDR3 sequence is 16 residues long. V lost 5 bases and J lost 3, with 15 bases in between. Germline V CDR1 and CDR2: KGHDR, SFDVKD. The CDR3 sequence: CATSGPAAPPNEKLFF. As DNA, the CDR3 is TGTGCCACCAGTGGACCCGCGGCGCCGCCTAATGAAAAACTGTTTTTT.

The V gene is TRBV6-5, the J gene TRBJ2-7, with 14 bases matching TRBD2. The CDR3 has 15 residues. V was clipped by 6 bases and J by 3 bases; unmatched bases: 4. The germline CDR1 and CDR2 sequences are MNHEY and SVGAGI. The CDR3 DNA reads TGTGCCAGCAGACTGGGACTAGCGGGGGTCTACGAGCAGTACTTC. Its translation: CASRLGLAGVYEQYF.

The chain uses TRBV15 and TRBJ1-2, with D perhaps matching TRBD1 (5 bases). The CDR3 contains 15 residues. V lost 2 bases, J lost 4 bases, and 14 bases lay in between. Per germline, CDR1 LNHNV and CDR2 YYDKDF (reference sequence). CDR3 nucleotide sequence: TGTGCCACCAGCAGAAACATCGGGACTGCCTATGGCTACACCTTC. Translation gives CATSRNIGTAYGYTF.

The CDR3 region is CASNSDPRGSYGYTF. As DNA, the CDR3 is TGCGCCAGCAACTCCGACCCCAGGGGGAGTTATGGCTACACCTTC. The genes are TRBV4-1 and TRBJ1-2; 7 bases fit TRBD1. The CDR3 loop spans 15 amino acids. Germline-derived CDR1 and CDR2 are MGHRA and YSYEKL. V dropped 7 bases and J dropped 5; count of bases not matched to a gene: 13.

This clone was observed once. The CDR3 spells CASSLGAGGYFNEQFF. In DNA, the CDR3 is TGTGCCAGCAGCTTGGGAGCGGGAGGCTATTTCAATGAGCAGTTCTTC. The chain has TRBV5-4 and TRBJ2-1; 9 nucleotides align to TRBD2. In germline, CDR1 is SGHNT, CDR2 YYREEE (reference sequence). Germline trimming cut 0 bases from V and 6 bases from J; bases unmatched to any gene: 7. The CDR3 runs to 16 residues.

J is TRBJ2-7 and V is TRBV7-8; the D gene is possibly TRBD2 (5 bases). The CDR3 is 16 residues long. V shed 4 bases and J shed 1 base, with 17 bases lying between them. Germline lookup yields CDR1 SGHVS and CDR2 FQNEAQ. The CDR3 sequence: CASSYPPGRGSYEQYF. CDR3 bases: TGTGCCAGCAGCTACCCCCCGGGGAGAGGGTCCTACGAGCAGTACTTC.